This section outlines one T cell receptor (beta chain) sequence together with its context. In the study's own analysis: Quantification of nucleated cells was approximated via reference gene primer amplification. Here immunoSEQ multiplex PCR was the method, and the copy in TCRdb shows in-frame clones only, minus some. V and J calls and clone size follow that table, whereas D and trimming were derived from the DNA. The sample holds about 190,000 clones, about 90% seen once. CDR1 MGHRA and CDR2 YSYEKL come from the germline V gene. Trimming removed 0 bases from V and 4 bases from J, with 9 bases in between. The CDR3 length is 14 residues. These data come from a study of blood T cell repertoires in COVID-19. For the study at large: Italy, Spain and the United States were the sources of the convalescent and acute COVID-19 samples.

Material for sequencing was peripheral blood. The sequence was obtained from a man aged 55 to 69 with active or convalescent COVID-19. The J gene is TRBJ1-1, the V gene TRBV4-1; D ambiguous. CDR3 residues: CASSQDRLSTEAFF. CDR3 DNA sequence: TGCGCCAGCAGCCAAGATCGATTGAGCACTGAAGCTTTCTTT.